This T cell receptor beta chain appears in the sequencing data of a study of blood T cells in healthy people across ages. Across the whole study: T cells yielded about one barcoded beta molecule per two cells through template switching.

All donors came from Russia, were Caucasian and healthy, and spanned ages roughly 6 to 95. Trimming cost V 1 base and J 13 bases, with 17 bases left between them. The CDR3 is 12 amino acids. CDR1 is DFQATT and CDR2 is SNEGSKA in the germline V gene (reference sequence). Next came a second PCR, run for 7 to 11 cycles, which used a sample-barcoded 5' primer along with a J-beta primer mix. TCRdb analysed the 5' RACE reads with MiXCR anew, one entry per CDR3 protein. The sample gives approximately 490,000 distinct CDR3 sequences, approximately 25% of which show up once; under 9% is in the top ten. Another study also made use of these data, one on T cells of mothers and their children. From that second work: Using the M1S primer, the second PCR added sample barcodes along with 2-4 random nucleotides.

The material sequenced was blood. The TCR was taken from a boy aged 5-17 years in good health. The rearrangement joins TRBV20-1 to TRBJ2-7; tentatively, D is TRBD1 or TRBD2 (6 bases each). CDR3 nucleotide sequence: TGCAGTGCTAGAGTTGGGGGGCTCGGAGAATACTTC. Its translation: CSARVGGLGEYF.